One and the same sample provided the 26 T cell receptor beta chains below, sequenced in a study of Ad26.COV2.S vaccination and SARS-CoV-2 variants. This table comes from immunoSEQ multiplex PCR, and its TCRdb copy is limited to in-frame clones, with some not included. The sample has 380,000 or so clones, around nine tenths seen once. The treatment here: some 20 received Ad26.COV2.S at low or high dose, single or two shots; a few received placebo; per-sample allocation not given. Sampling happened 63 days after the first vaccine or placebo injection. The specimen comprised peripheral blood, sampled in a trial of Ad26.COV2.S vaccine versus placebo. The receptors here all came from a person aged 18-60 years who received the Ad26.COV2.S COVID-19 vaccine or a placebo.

The CDR3 bases are TGTGCCAGCTCACCAGATGCCCCAAATGAGCAGTTCTTC. This sequence encodes CASSPDAPNEQFF. The chain has TRBV18 and TRBJ2-1, with D hard to call. The V end was cut by 2 bases, the J end by 7 bases, with 9 bases between. Germline-derived CDR1 and CDR2 are KGHSH and LQKENI. The CDR3 length is 13 residues.

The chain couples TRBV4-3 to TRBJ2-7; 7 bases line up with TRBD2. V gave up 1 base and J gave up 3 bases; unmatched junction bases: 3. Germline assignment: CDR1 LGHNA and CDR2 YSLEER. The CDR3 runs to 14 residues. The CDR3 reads CASSQGGEGYEQYF. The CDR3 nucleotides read TGCGCCAGCAGCCAAGGGGGGGAGGGCTACGAGCAGTACTTC.

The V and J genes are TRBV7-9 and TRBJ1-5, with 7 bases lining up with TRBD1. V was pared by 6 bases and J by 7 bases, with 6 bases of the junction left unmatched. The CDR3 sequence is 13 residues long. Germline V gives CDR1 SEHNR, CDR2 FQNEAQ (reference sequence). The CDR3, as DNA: TGTGCCAGCAGAGACAGGGAGGGACAGCCCCAGCATTTT. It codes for CASRDREGQPQHF. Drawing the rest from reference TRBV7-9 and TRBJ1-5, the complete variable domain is DTGVSQNPRHKITKRGQNVTFRCDPISEHNRLYWYRQTLGQGPEFLTYFQNEAQLEKSRLLSDRFSAERPKGSFSTLEIQRTEQGDSAMYLCASRDREGQPQHFGDGTRLSIL.

The DNA of the CDR3 is TGTGCCTGGGAGCCTGGGCACACCTACGAGCAGTACTTC. It codes for CAWEPGHTYEQYF. The V call is TRBV30, the J call TRBJ2-7; D unclear. In germline, CDR1 is GTSNPN, CDR2 SVGIG (reference sequence). V lost 5 bases and J 2 bases, leaving 13 bases between the germline ends. There are 13 residues in the CDR3.

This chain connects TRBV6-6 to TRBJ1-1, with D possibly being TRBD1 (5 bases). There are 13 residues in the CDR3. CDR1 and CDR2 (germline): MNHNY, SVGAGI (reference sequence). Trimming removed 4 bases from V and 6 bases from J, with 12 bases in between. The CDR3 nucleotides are TGTGCCAGCAGTTCAAGAAGGGACTCTGAAGCTTTCTTT. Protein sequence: CASSSRRDSEAFF.

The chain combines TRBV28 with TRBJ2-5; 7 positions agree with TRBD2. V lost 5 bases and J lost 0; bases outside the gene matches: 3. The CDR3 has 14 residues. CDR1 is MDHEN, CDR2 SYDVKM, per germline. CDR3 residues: CASSRSGNQETQYF. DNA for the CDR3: TGTGCCAGCAGTCGCAGCGGGAACCAAGAGACCCAGTACTTC.

In DNA form, the CDR3 reads TGTGCCAGCAGCTCTAGGAGAGACACTGAAGCTTTCTTT. It yields the protein CASSSRRDTEAFF. J is TRBJ1-1 and V is TRBV11-2; D is uncertain. Germline CDR1 and CDR2: SGHAT and FQNNGV. The CDR3 contains 13 residues. With 4 bases removed from V and 3 bases from J, the gap between germline ends came to 9 bases.

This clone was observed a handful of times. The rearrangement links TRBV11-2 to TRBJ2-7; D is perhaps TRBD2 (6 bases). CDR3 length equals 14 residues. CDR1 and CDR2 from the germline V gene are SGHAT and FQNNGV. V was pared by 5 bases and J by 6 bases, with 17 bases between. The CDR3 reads CASSPLAGLGEQYF. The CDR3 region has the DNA TGTGCCAGCAGCCCTCTCGCGGGACTCGGCGAGCAGTACTTC.

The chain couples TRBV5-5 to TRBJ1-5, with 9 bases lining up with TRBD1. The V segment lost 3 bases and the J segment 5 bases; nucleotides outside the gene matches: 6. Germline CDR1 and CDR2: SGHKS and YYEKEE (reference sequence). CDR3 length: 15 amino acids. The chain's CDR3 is CASSWGQGPYQPQHF. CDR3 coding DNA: TGTGCCAGCAGCTGGGGACAGGGCCCCTATCAGCCCCAGCATTTT. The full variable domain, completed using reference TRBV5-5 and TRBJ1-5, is DAGVTQSPTHLIKTRGQQVTLRCSPISGHKSVSWYQQVLGQGPQFIFQYYEKEERGRGNFPDRFSARQFPNYSSELNVNALLLGDSALYLCASSWGQGPYQPQHFGDGTRLSIL.

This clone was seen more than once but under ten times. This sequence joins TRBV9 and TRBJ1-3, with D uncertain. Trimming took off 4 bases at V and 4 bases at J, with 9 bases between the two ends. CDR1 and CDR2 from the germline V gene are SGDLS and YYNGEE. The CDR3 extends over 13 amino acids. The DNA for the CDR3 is TGTGCCAGCAGCTCCCGGACGGGAAACACCATATATTTT. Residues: CASSSRTGNTIYF. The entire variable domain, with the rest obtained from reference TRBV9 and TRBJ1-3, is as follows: DSGVTQTPKHLITATGQRVTLRCSPRSGDLSVYWYQQSLDQGLQFLIQYYNGEERAKGNILERFSAQQFPDLHSELNLSSLELGDSALYFCASSSRTGNTIYFGEGSWLTVV.

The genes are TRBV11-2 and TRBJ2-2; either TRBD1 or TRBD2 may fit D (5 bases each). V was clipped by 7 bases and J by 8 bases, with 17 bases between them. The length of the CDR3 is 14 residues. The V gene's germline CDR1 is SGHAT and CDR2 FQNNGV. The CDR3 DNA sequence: TGTGCCAGCACCTCCGAGGGACCTCAGGGGGAGCTGTTTTTT. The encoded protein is CASTSEGPQGELFF.

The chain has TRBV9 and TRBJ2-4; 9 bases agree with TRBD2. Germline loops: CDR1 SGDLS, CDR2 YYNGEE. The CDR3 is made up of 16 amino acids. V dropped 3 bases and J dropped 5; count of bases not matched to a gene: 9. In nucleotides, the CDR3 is TGTGCCAGCAGCGCCGGACCCGCGGGGGGGCAAAACATTCAGTACTTC. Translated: CASSAGPAGGQNIQYF.

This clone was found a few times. The CDR3 protein is CASSSTADFYGYTF. CDR3 coding DNA: TGTGCCAGCAGCTCGACGGCGGACTTCTATGGCTACACCTTC. The rearrangement joins TRBV7-2 to TRBJ1-2; D call uncertain. Germline lookup yields CDR1 SGHTA and CDR2 FQGNSA. This CDR3 contains 14 residues. V lost 4 bases and J 4 bases, leaving 13 bases between the germline ends.

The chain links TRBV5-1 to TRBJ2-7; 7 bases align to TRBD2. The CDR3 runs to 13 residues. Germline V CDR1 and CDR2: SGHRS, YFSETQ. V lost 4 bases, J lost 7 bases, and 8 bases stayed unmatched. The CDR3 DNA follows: TGCGCCAGCAGCCCGTGGACTAGTGGGGAGCAGTACTTC. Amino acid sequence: CASSPWTSGEQYF.

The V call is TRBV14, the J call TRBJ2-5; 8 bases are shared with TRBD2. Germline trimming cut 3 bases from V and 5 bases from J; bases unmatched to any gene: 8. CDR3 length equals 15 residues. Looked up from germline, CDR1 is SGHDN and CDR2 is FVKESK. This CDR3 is CASSHLGRAYETQYF. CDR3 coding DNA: TGTGCCAGCAGCCATCTCGGGAGGGCGTATGAGACCCAGTACTTC.

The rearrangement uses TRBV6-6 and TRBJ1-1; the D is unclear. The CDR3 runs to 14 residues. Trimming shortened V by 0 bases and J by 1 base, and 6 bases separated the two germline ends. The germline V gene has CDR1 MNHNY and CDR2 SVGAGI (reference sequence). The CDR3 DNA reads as TGTGCCAGCAGTTACTCGTGGCAGAACACTGAAGCTTTCTTT. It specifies CASSYSWQNTEAFF.

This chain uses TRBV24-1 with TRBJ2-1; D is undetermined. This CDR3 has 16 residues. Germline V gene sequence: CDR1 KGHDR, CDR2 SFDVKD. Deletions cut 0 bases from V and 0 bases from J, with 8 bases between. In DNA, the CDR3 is TGTGCCACCAGTGATTTGGCTCAGAGCTCCTACAATGAGCAGTTCTTC. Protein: CATSDLAQSSYNEQFF.

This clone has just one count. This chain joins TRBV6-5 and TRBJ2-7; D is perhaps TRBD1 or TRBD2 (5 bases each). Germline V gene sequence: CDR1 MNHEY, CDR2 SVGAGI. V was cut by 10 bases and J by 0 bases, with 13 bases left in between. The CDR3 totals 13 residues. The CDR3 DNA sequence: TGTGCCACCTGTGGGACCCTCTCCTACGAGCAGTACTTC. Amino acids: CATCGTLSYEQYF.

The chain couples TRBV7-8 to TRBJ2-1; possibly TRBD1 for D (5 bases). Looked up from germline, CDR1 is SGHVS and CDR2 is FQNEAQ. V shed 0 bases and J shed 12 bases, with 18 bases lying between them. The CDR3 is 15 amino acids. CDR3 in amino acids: CASSLAPKTPQGQFF. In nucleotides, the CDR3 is TGTGCCAGCAGCTTAGCGCCAAAAACTCCCCAGGGGCAGTTCTTC. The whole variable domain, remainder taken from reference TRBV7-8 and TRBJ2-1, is GAGVSQSPRYKVAKRGQDVALRCDPISGHVSLFWYQQALGQGPEFLTYFQNEAQLDKSGLPSDRFFAERPEGSVSTLKIQRTQQEDSAVYLCASSLAPKTPQGQFFGPGTRLTVL.

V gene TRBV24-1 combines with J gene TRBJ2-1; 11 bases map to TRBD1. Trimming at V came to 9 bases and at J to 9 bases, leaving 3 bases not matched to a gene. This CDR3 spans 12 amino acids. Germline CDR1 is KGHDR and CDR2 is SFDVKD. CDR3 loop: CATGTGGTEQFF. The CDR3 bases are TGTGCCACCGGGACAGGGGGGACTGAGCAGTTCTTC.

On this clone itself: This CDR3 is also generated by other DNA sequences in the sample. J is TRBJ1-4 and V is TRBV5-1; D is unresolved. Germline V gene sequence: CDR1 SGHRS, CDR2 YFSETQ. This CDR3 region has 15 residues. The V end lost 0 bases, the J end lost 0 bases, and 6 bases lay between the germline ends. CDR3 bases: TGCGCCAGCAGCTTGGACCCAGCAACTAATGAAAAACTGTTTTTT. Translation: CASSLDPATNEKLFF. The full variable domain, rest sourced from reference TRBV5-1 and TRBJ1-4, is KAGVTQTPRYLIKTRGQQVTLSCSPISGHRSVSWYQQTPGQGLQFLFEYFSETQRNKGNFPGRFSGRQFSNSRSEMNVSTLELGDSALYLCASSLDPATNEKLFFGSGTQLSVL.

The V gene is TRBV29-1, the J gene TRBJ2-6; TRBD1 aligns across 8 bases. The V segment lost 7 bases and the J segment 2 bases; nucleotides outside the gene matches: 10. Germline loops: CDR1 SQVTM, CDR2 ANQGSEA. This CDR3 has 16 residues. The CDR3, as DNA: TGCAGCGCCCAAGACAGGGGATTGGCTGGGGCCAACGTCCTGACTTTC. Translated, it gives CSAQDRGLAGANVLTF.

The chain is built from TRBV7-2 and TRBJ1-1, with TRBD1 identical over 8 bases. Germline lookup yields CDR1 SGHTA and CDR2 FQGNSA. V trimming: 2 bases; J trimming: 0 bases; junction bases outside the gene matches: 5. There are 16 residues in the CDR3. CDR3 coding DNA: TGTGCCAGCAGCTTACGAGGACAGGGACTGAACACTGAAGCTTTCTTT. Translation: CASSLRGQGLNTEAFF.

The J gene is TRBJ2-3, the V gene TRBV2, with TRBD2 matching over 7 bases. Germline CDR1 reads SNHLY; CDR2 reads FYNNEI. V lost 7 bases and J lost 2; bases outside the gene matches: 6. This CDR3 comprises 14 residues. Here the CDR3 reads CASKPSGNTDTQYF. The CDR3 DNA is TGTGCCAGCAAGCCTAGCGGAAACACAGATACGCAGTATTTT.

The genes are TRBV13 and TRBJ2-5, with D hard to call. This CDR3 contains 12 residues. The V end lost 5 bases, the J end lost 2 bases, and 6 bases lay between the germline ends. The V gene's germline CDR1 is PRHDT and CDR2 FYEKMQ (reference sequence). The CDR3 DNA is TGTGCCAGCAGCCAAGGACAAGAGACCCAGTACTTC. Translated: CASSQGQETQYF.

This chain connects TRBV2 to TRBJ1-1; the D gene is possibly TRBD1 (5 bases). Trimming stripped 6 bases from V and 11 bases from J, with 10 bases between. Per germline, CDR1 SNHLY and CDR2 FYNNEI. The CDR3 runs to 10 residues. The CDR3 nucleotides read TGTGCCAGCAGGCAGGGCTGGGCTTTCTTT. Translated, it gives CASRQGWAFF.